This TCR beta chain was identified in a study of T-cell memory formation after mild COVID-19 (dated by TCRdb to the early 2020s). Regarding the research as a whole: Most TCR sequence clusters were specific to one of the two donors. Longitudinal TCRalpha and TCRbeta repertoire sequencing tracked T-cell clones expanding and contracting after mild COVID-19 in a couple of donors. The cohort was made up of two young adult volunteers, one female and one male, who were previously healthy. Summary of the overall study and its limitations: Balanced CD4/CD8 phenotypes were observed for clones contracting from day 15 to 85, whereas a bias towards CD4+ was observed for a second wave of clones expanding from day 15 to 37. Some responding clones were detected in pre-infection memory, which suggested that pre-existing cross-reactive memory T cells had joined the SARS-CoV-2 response. Contracting CD4+ clones were located mainly in the CM and EM memory subsets, whereas CD8+ clones were found to be enriched in EMRA. The second-wave clones that peaked on day 37 were not confirmed to be SARS-CoV-2 specific. Only a couple of mild cases were covered by the study, and larger cohorts that include severe cases with pre-infection samples were considered necessary.

V loses 1 base of germline sequence and J loses 8 bases, and the interval between the two ends is 12 bases. The CDR3 covers 14 residues, taking in both the cysteine and the phenylalanine. Kept here is only the CDR3 DNA, which spans 42 bases and is read in frame from base 1. The CDR1 and CDR2 encoded by the germline V gene are SGDLS and YYNGEE. Ficoll-Paque density gradient centrifugation was used to isolate PBMCs. The run used an Illumina NovaSeq 6000. TCRalpha and TCRbeta cDNA libraries were constructed by 5'RACE with constant-segment primers, with sample barcodes and unique molecular identifiers being introduced. Trizol reagent was used to extract RNA from every sample. The libraries were amplified in two PCR steps, and the second step added a second sample barcode and Illumina TruSeq adapters. Sequencing of libraries was performed on an Illumina NovaSeq with 2 x 150 bp paired-end reads. From the authors' description of their analysis: Reads were demultiplexed and collapsed into UMI-guided consensus sequences with migec v1.2.7. Using mixcr v2.1.11, UMI consensuses were aligned to TRA and TRB V and J templates and then assembled into clonotypes. Expanded or contracted clonotypes were those called significant by both edgeR and NoisET, with noise models trained on biological replicates. For edgeR calls, the thresholds were a false discovery rate-adjusted p below 0.01 and a log2 fold-change of 1. As an exploratory analysis of dynamics, max-normalized trajectories of the 1000 most abundant clonotypes were examined by PCA with hierarchical clustering. Separately sequenced CD4+ and CD8+ repertoires were used to assign the CD4 or CD8 phenotype of responding clones. TCRdb redid the processing of the public reads, applying fastp at Q25 and MiXCR, and retained in-frame beta chains. CDR3 protein duplicates are merged, each entry listing the most common genes and DNA. TCRdb's processing, not the authors' own work, is the source of the V and J calls. The sample table contains 300,000 to 400,000 distinct CDR3 sequences; only one count was recorded for 10% to 15% of them. The ten largest clones take up 20% to 25% of the sample.

This clonotype was seen only a few times. Its specific antigen is unknown. Per-nucleotide qualities are absent, and no much larger clonotype sits a single base away. Rearrangement joined TRBV9 to TRBJ2-2, and possibly TRBD2, on 5 matching bases. The sample taken for sequencing was PBMCs or a T cell subset sorted from them (not recorded which). This TCR was recovered from a man aged 18 to 29 who had mild COVID-19 (a few samples of this study predate the infection). The sample titles of this study are shuffled in the database, so cell type and time point are left out; the donor was told from shared clones. The nucleotides read TGTGCCAGCAGCGTACAGAGGACGGGAGGGGAGCTGTTTTTT. Its protein product is CASSVQRTGGELFF.